Each of the 22 T cell receptor beta chains below was sequenced from the same sample in a study of T cells after yellow fever vaccination. TCRdb reanalysed the 5' RACE reads using MiXCR and keeps one entry per CDR3 protein. The repertoire has 300,000 to 400,000 distinct CDR3 sequences, over 8% of them found once; the top ten carry about a sixth. The sequenced sample was PBMCs, obtained on the day of the first yellow fever vaccination. Receptors originate from a young man who received the YFV17D yellow fever vaccine.

The gene calls are TRBV9 and TRBJ1-1; 8 bases are a match to TRBD1. The CDR3 consists of 14 residues. Germline-derived CDR1 and CDR2 are SGDLS and YYNGEE. After removal of 3 bases from V and 5 bases from J, the junction contained 6 bases not matched to a gene. The CDR3 loop reads CASSARQGWTEAFF. The CDR3 nucleotides are TGTGCCAGCAGCGCAAGACAGGGGTGGACTGAAGCTTTCTTT.

This clonotype has only a few counts. The V and J genes are TRBV5-5 and TRBJ2-2, with 8 bases that match TRBD1. There are 16 residues in the CDR3. Germline V gene lookup returns CDR1 SGHKS and CDR2 YYEKEE (reference sequence). V lost 1 base and J lost 6; bases outside the gene matches: 8. The CDR3 is CASSLRLQGASGELFF. For the CDR3, the DNA is TGTGCCAGCAGCTTGAGGCTTCAGGGGGCATCCGGGGAGCTGTTTTTT.

This clonotype occurred a few times. The J gene is TRBJ2-7, the V gene TRBV12-3 or TRBV12-4; D perhaps matches TRBD1 (5 bases). With 4 bases removed from V and 7 bases from J, the gap between germline ends came to 17 bases. The length of the CDR3 is 14 residues. Written as DNA, the CDR3 is TGTGCCAGCAGTTCTTGGCAGGGCTTGGAGGAGCAGTACTTC. Translated: CASSSWQGLEEQYF.

In this sample, this clonotype turned up many times. V and J are TRBV6-1 and TRBJ2-5, with TRBD2 matching 8 bases. The CDR3 loop spans 14 amino acids. Germline CDR1 reads MNHNS; CDR2 reads SASEGT. V was pared by 9 bases and J by 1 base, with 7 bases of the junction left unmatched. CDR3 bases: TGTGCCAGTCATTCGGCGGGGGGCCAAGAGACCCAGTACTTC. This encodes CASHSAGGQETQYF.

The chain employs TRBV20-1 and TRBJ2-1; 7 nucleotides match TRBD2. The CDR3 sequence is 16 residues long. Germline lookup yields CDR1 DFQATT and CDR2 SNEGSKA (reference sequence). The V and J ends lost 5 bases and 8 bases, in that order; junction bases with no gene match: 18. The CDR3 region has the DNA TGCAGTGCTTGGGGTTTCGGGGGACTAACCAAATATGAGCAGTTCTTC. As protein: CSAWGFGGLTKYEQFF.

This clonotype came up a few times. V gene TRBV5-1 combines with J gene TRBJ2-5; D is perhaps TRBD2 (6 bases). The V end lost 2 bases, the J end lost 5 bases, and 10 bases lay between the germline ends. The CDR3 covers 13 residues. CDR1 and CDR2 (germline): SGHRS, YFSETQ. The CDR3 loop reads CASSFLLAETQYF. For the CDR3, the DNA is TGCGCCAGCAGCTTTCTTCTAGCGGAGACCCAGTACTTC. Full variable domain (outside the CDR3, taken from reference TRBV5-1 and TRBJ2-5): KAGVTQTPRYLIKTRGQQVTLSCSPISGHRSVSWYQQTPGQGLQFLFEYFSETQRNKGNFPGRFSGRQFSNSRSEMNVSTLELGDSALYLCASSFLLAETQYFGPGTRLLVL.

This clonotype has only a few counts. This chain joins TRBV29-1 and TRBJ2-3, with D maybe TRBD1 (6 bases). Trimming removed 4 bases at V and 5 bases at J, with 16 bases between. Per germline, CDR1 SQVTM and CDR2 ANQGSEA. The CDR3 loop spans 14 amino acids. CDR3 amino acids: CSVARQGPRDTQYF. The CDR3, as DNA: TGCAGCGTTGCTAGGCAGGGGCCGCGAGATACGCAGTATTTT.

Of note for this clonotype: Just one base apart from a much larger clone, this may be a read error. The chain uses TRBV20-1 and TRBJ2-7; 12 bases map to TRBD2. V lost 7 bases to trimming and J lost 0 bases; unmatched junction nucleotides: 4. Germline V gene sequence: CDR1 DFQATT, CDR2 SNEGSKA (reference sequence). This CDR3 is 14 amino acids long. The CDR3 DNA reads TGCAGTGGCCTAGCGGGGGGGAGCTCCTACGAGCAGTACTTC. Translating it yields CSGLAGGSSYEQYF.

This clonotype has more than one count but fewer than ten. The chain recombines TRBV19 with TRBJ2-2, with a weak D call TRBD2 (5 bases). V was pared by 1 base and J by 4 bases, with 7 bases between. CDR3 size: 14 residues. The germline V gene has CDR1 LNHDA and CDR2 SQIVND (reference sequence). For the CDR3, the DNA is TGTGCCAGTAGTATAGCTAGCCCCACCGGGGAGCTGTTTTTT. Protein: CASSIASPTGELFF.

In regard to this clonotype: The junction departs from germline at one end; a sequencing error may be responsible. V usage is TRBV5-1 and J usage is TRBJ2-1; 8 bases are a match to TRBD1. Germline V lookup: CDR1 SGHRS, CDR2 YFSETQ. This CDR3 contains 14 residues. CDR3 nucleotide sequence: TGCGCCAGCAGCTTGCAGGGGGCGCTTGATGAGCAGCTCTTC. The encoded protein is CASSLQGALDEQLF.

This clonotype turned up a few times. The chain combines TRBV16 with TRBJ1-1; no clear D gene. Germline CDR1 and CDR2: KGHSY and FQNENV. Trimming took 3 bases from V and 6 from J, leaving 14 bases between them. This CDR3 is 14 amino acids long. CDR3: CASSQGRRNAEAFF. The CDR3, as DNA: TGTGCCAGCAGCCAGGGCAGGAGAAATGCTGAAGCTTTCTTT.

The genes are TRBV4-2 and TRBJ2-1; tentatively, D is TRBD2 (5 bases). Trimming shortened V by 0 bases and J by 7 bases, and 13 bases separated the two germline ends. CDR1 is LGHNA, CDR2 YNFKEQ, per germline. The CDR3 is made up of 15 amino acids. As DNA, the CDR3 is TGTGCCAGCAGCCAAGAACCCAGGACTGGGAATGAGCAGTTCTTC. This encodes CASSQEPRTGNEQFF.

At least ten counts were recorded for this clonotype. The chain has TRBV7-2 and TRBJ2-5, with 15 bases matching TRBD2. V lost 1 base to trimming and J lost 4 bases; unmatched junction nucleotides: 4. This CDR3 spans 17 amino acids. CDR1 and CDR2 (germline): SGHTA, FQGNSA. The CDR3 DNA reads as TGTGCCAGCAGCTTAGGGACTAGCGGGGGGGCCCCAGAGACCCAGTACTTC. Encoded protein: CASSLGTSGGAPETQYF.

J is TRBJ2-3 and V is TRBV5-4; 7 bases align to TRBD2. The germline V gene encodes CDR1 SGHNT and CDR2 YYREEE (reference sequence). With 4 bases clipped from V and 5 bases from J, the junction kept 7 bases outside the gene matches. This CDR3 is 14 amino acids long. Written as DNA, the CDR3 is TGTGCCAGCAGCAACGGACTAGTAAGAGATACGCAGTATTTT. This sequence encodes CASSNGLVRDTQYF.

This clonotype was found a few times. The chain couples TRBV6-2 or TRBV6-3 to TRBJ1-5; a possible D gene is TRBD1 (6 bases). V was pared by 6 bases and J by 4 bases, with 16 bases between. This CDR3 region has 15 residues. The germline CDR1 and CDR2 sequences are MNHEY and SVGEGT. CDR3 DNA: TGTGCCAGCAGGGGATCAGGGGAATGGAATCAGCCCCAGCATTTT. Its protein is CASRGSGEWNQPQHF.

The rearrangement joins TRBV12-3 or TRBV12-4 to TRBJ2-7; 8 bases line up with TRBD1. CDR3 size: 15 residues. The junction had 9 bases not matched to a gene; V was cut back by 3 bases and J by 5 bases. The CDR3 coding sequence is TGTGCCAGCAGTTTGGGTCAGGGGGCGCATAACGAGCAGTACTTC. Protein: CASSLGQGAHNEQYF.

This clonotype was recorded many times. The chain recombines TRBV5-1 with TRBJ2-1; maybe TRBD2 (5 bases). The V gene lost 4 bases and the J gene lost 0 bases, with 17 bases spanning the gap. This CDR3 has 17 amino acids. The V gene's germline CDR1 is SGHRS and CDR2 YFSETQ. Written as DNA, the CDR3 is TGCGCCAGCAGCCCGAGGATTGACTACAGCTCCTACAATGAGCAGTTCTTC. Translation: CASSPRIDYSSYNEQFF.

V and J are TRBV2 and TRBJ2-5; D possibly corresponds to TRBD2 (6 bases). Between the trimmed V and J ends, which lost 8 bases and 3 bases, there was a span of 16 bases. CDR3 length: 14 amino acids. CDR1 and CDR2 (germline): SNHLY, FYNNEI. The CDR3 loop reads CASAGLTKEETQYF. The DNA of the CDR3 is TGTGCCAGCGCGGGACTCACGAAAGAAGAGACCCAGTACTTC.

This clonotype was counted ten times or more. CDR3 coding DNA: TGTGCCAGCAGCCAAGCGGACTTCAACGAGCAGTACTTC. Amino acids: CASSQADFNEQYF. V usage is TRBV3-1 and J usage is TRBJ2-7, with a tentative D call TRBD2 (5 bases). CDR3 size: 13 residues. In germline, CDR1 is LGHDT, CDR2 YNNKEL (reference sequence). Between the trimmed V and J ends, which lost 1 base and 5 bases, there was a span of 9 bases.

This rearrangement joins TRBV6-5 to TRBJ2-5; unclear D gene. Germline lookup yields CDR1 MNHEY and CDR2 SVGAGI. The ends were cut back, 3 bases at V and 0 bases at J, with 8 bases in the middle. The CDR3 length is 14 residues. CDR3 nucleotide sequence: TGTGCCAGCAGTTATTTGGGAAACCAAGAGACCCAGTACTTC. This codes for CASSYLGNQETQYF.

This clonotype was observed at least ten times. This chain connects TRBV12-3 or TRBV12-4 to TRBJ2-6; the D gene is possibly TRBD1 (5 bases). The CDR3 runs to 15 residues. V was clipped by 4 bases and J by 3 bases, with 10 bases between them. The DNA for the CDR3 is TGTGCCAGCAGTTCCCCCAGGGATGGGGCCAACGTCCTGACTTTC. Amino acids: CASSSPRDGANVLTF.

This clonotype appeared many times. The CDR3 nucleotides are TGTGCCAGCAGTGAGCCGGGAAGAGCCCACAATGAGCAGTTCTTC. The encoded protein is CASSEPGRAHNEQFF. V usage is TRBV12-3 or TRBV12-4 and J usage is TRBJ2-1; possible D gene TRBD2, 5 bases. V dropped 5 bases and J dropped 5 bases, with 16 bases sitting between them. The CDR3 contains 15 residues.